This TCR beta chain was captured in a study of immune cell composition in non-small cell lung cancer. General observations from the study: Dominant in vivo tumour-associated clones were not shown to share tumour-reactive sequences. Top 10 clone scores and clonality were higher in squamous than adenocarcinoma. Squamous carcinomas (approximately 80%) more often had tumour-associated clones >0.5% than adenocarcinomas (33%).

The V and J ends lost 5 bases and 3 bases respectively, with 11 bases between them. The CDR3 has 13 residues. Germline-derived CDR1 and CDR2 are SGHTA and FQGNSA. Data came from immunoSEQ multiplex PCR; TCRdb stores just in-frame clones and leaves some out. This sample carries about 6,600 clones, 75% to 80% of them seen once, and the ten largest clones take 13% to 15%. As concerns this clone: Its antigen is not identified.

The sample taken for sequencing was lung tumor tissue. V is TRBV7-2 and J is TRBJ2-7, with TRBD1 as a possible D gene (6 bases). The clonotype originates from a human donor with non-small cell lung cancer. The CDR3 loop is CASSGRDNYEQYF. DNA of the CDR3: TGTGCCAGCAGCGGCCGGGACAACTACGAGCAGTACTTC.